The clone carrying this T cell receptor beta chain was counted a few times. Antigen specificity is unknown. The source of the sample is a study of cytomegalovirus exposure and HLA in healthy donors. Notes on the study in general: TCR beta V- and J-gene trimming was later associated with a missense DCLRE1C variant. Later analysis identified several of the most significant clusters that appeared linked to common viral pathogens.

Germline V gene lookup returns CDR1 SNHLY and CDR2 FYNNEI. Trimming removed 1 base at V and 1 base at J, with 7 bases between. This CDR3 has 14 amino acids. Researchers ran the PCR with 60 Vbeta and 13 Jbeta primers. Profiled with immunoSEQ multiplex PCR; TCRdb holds only in-frame clones, not every one. This table holds roughly 130,000 clones, 80% found once. This TCR derives from a male donor in good health and CMV-seronegative. V and J are TRBV2 and TRBJ1-1; D not resolved. Specimen: PBMCs. The DNA of the CDR3 is TGTGCCAGCAGTGAAGGACTGGCGAACACTGAAGCTTTCTTT. Translated, it gives CASSEGLANTEAFF.